This T cell receptor (beta chain) was identified in a study of T cells in localized non-small cell lung cancer. Study-level results: Elevated blood T cell density was associated with longer overall survival. Adjacent lung exhibited a median of about 50 among the 100 most abundant tumor clones. Exceeding tumor, uninvolved adjacent lung had the highest T cell clonality.

V lost 0 bases and J 1 base, leaving 9 bases between the germline ends. The CDR3 runs to 15 residues. Germline V lookup: CDR1 KGHSH, CDR2 LQKENI. Concerning this clone itself: Its antigen is unidentified.

Method: immunoSEQ multiplex PCR; TCRdb's copy keeps in-frame clones and lacks some. The sample includes 30,000 to 45,000 clones, around 81% of them seen just once. The chain couples TRBV18 to TRBJ1-1; D not resolved. This receptor was obtained from a male donor older than 55 with stage II lung adenocarcinoma. Sequenced here: peripheral blood mononuclear cells, sampled before any cancer treatment. CDR3 DNA sequence: TGTGCCAGCTCACCACCGCAGAGACAGAACACTGAAGCTTTCTTT. Protein sequence: CASSPPQRQNTEAFF.